This T cell receptor beta chain was sequenced for a study of T cell repertoires in cytomegalovirus infection. Background on the study: Public TCR beta signatures provided an indication of both CMV infection and a matching HLA type.

In its sample, this clonotype was seen a few times. Germline V gene sequence: CDR1 SNHLY, CDR2 FYNNEI. The V and J ends lost 6 bases and 1 base respectively, with 9 bases between them. CDR3 length equals 13 residues. One entry per CDR3 protein, called by TCRdb with MiXCR from the reads. The repertoire includes about 310,000 distinct CDR3 sequences, under 20% of them detected once, and 12% sits in the top ten. The chain recombines TRBV2 with TRBJ1-1; D is undetermined. The source material was PBMCs. The sequence came from a human donor in good health (CMV status not recorded). Some clones in this sample may be carry-over from other donors' samples. The chain's CDR3 is CASRETPNTEAFF. DNA of the CDR3: TGTGCCAGCAGAGAGACACCGAACACTGAAGCTTTCTTT.